This TCR beta chain was sequenced for a study of T cells after posttransplantation cyclophosphamide. Points from the study as a whole: TRB overlap between skin or GI tissue T cells and blood was limited.

Peripheral blood was collected from the related graft donor on the marrow donation day. The CDR3 is 17 residues long. With V trimmed by 3 bases and J by 3 bases, 7 bases remained unmatched. CDR1 SGHTA and CDR2 FQGNSA come from the germline V gene. Some clones are missing from TCRdb's copy, which holds only in-frame ones; the method was immunoSEQ multiplex PCR. The sample shows 20,000 to 30,000 clones, none of them appearing just once. This clone was recorded many times. The antigen is unknown. The sequence came from a man aged 45-65 years in good health, CMV-negative, and a related stem cell transplant donor. The J gene is TRBJ2-1, the V gene TRBV7-2; 11 nucleotides agree with TRBD1. The sample taken for sequencing was PBMCs. The CDR3 here is CASSLNTGTGGYNEQFF. In nucleotides, the CDR3 is TGTGCCAGCAGCTTGAACACCGGGACAGGGGGCTACAATGAGCAGTTCTTC.